These 9 T cell receptor beta chains were all obtained from the same sample, sequenced in a study of identical twins. TCRdb reanalysed the 5' RACE reads using MiXCR and keeps one entry per CDR3 protein. Found here are just over 500,000 distinct CDR3 sequences, about 20% of them singletons; the top ten hold roughly 0.9%. These data were likewise used in another study, on T cells expressing NK-cell markers.

Sequences were obtained from CD4+ T cells sorted from blood. All receptors derive from a woman in her late teens or twenties in good health.

The table lists this clonotype with many counts. The DNA for the CDR3 is TGTGCCAGCAGCCAACTTGGCAATCAGCCCCAGCATTTT. Translated, it gives CASSQLGNQPQHF. The V call is TRBV3-1, the J call TRBJ1-5, with D hard to call. Per germline, CDR1 LGHDT and CDR2 YNNKEL (reference sequence). The V end was cut by 2 bases, the J end by 2 bases, with 4 bases between. The CDR3 has 13 amino acids.

This clonotype was recorded a few times. The chain recombines TRBV15 with TRBJ2-1; 7 bases fit TRBD1. V was clipped by 2 bases and J by 6 bases; unmatched bases: 7. The CDR3 extends over 15 amino acids. From germline, CDR1 is LNHNV and CDR2 YYDKDF (reference sequence). CDR3 sequence: CATSRSWTGRNEQFF. Here the CDR3 DNA reads TGTGCCACCAGCAGATCTTGGACAGGCCGCAATGAGCAGTTCTTC. Combining the CDR3 with reference TRBV15 and TRBJ2-1 gives the whole variable domain DAMVIQNPRYQVTQFGKPVTLSCSQTLNHNVMYWYQQKSSQAPKLLFHYYDKDFNNEADTPDNFQSRRPNTSFCFLDIRSPGLGDTAMYLCATSRSWTGRNEQFFGPGTRLTVL.

V usage is TRBV10-3 and J usage is TRBJ1-5; D gene ambiguous. Germline values: CDR1 ENHRY, CDR2 SYGVKD. V lost 8 bases and J lost 7, with 12 bases in between. CDR3 length equals 12 residues. CDR3: CAIAAQEQPQHF. The CDR3 DNA is TGTGCCATCGCGGCCCAAGAACAGCCCCAGCATTTT.

The rearrangement uses TRBV6-6 and TRBJ1-1; D gene unclear. Trimming left V 7 bases short and J 7 bases short, with 10 bases between. CDR3 length equals 11 residues. Germline CDR1 and CDR2: MNHNY and SVGAGI (reference sequence). DNA of the CDR3: TGTGCCAGCACCGCCGATCTTGAAGCTTTCTTT. This encodes CASTADLEAFF.

The chain carries TRBV12-3 or TRBV12-4 and TRBJ2-1; 7 nucleotides align to TRBD1. The CDR3 covers 14 residues. V dropped 6 bases and J dropped 5; count of bases not matched to a gene: 7. DNA of the CDR3: TGTGCCAGCAGCCTAGACAGGGTAAACAATGAGCAGTTCTTC. This codes for CASSLDRVNNEQFF.

This clonotype was counted between two and nine times. The chain uses TRBV5-1 and TRBJ1-1; D may be TRBD1 (6 bases). Germline assignment: CDR1 SGHRS and CDR2 YFSETQ. The CDR3 extends over 14 amino acids. Trimming took 0 bases from V and 4 from J, leaving 10 bases between them. The CDR3 bases are TGCGCCAGCAGCTTGGAATCAGGGGTCACTGAAGCTTTCTTT. It translates to CASSLESGVTEAFF.

In nucleotides, the CDR3 is TGTGCCAGCAACCCGAGGGCAGGGATTAACACTGAAGCTTTCTTT. The encoded protein is CASNPRAGINTEAFF. The V gene is TRBV5-6, the J gene TRBJ1-1; maybe TRBD1 (5 bases). Trimming took 6 bases from V and 2 from J, leaving 17 bases between them. This CDR3 comprises 15 residues. The germline V gene has CDR1 SGHDT and CDR2 YYEEEE.

This clonotype was seen a few times. The genes are TRBV7-9 and TRBJ2-7; TRBD2 agrees at 9 bases. The J segment lost 3 bases and the V segment lost 2 bases, leaving 11 bases of the junction unmatched. This CDR3 contains 17 residues. Germline CDR1 reads SEHNR; CDR2 reads FQNEAQ (reference sequence). CDR3 sequence (DNA): TGTGCCAGCAGCTTATGGGCTAGCGGGAAGGTGAGCTACGAGCAGTACTTC. This codes for CASSLWASGKVSYEQYF.

This rearrangement joins TRBV9 to TRBJ1-1; no reliable D call. Germline V gene data show CDR1 as SGDLS and CDR2 as YYNGEE. The CDR3 length is 15 residues. The V end was cut by 3 bases, the J end by 0 bases, with 12 bases between. The CDR3 here is CASSAQSRMNTEAFF. The CDR3 coding sequence is TGTGCCAGCAGCGCCCAGTCAAGGATGAACACTGAAGCTTTCTTT.